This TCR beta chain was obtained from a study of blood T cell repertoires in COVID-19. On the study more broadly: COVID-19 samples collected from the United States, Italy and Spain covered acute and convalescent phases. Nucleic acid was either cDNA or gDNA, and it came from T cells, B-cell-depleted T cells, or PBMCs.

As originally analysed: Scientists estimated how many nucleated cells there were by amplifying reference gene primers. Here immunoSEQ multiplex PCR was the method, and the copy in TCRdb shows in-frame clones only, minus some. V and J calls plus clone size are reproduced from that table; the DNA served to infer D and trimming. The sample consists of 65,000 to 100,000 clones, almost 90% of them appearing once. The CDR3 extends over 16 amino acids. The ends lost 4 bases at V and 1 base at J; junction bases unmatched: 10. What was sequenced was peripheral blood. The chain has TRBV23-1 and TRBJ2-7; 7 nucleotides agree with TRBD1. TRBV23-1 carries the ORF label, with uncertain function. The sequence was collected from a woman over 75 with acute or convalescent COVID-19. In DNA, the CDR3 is TGCGCCAGCAGTCGACGGGACAGTAATTTATCCTACGAGCAGTACTTC. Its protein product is CASSRRDSNLSYEQYF.